The 19 T cell receptor beta chains below were found in one sample sequenced in a study of blood T cells in healthy people across ages. Primers used in a second PCR of roughly 6 to 12 cycles were a sample-barcoded 5' primer and a J-beta primer mix. TCRdb reprocessed the 5' RACE reads with MiXCR, giving one entry per CDR3 protein. The profile shows some 1,000,000 distinct CDR3 sequences, roughly 24% of them singletons. In addition, the sample was reused for a study of T cells of mothers and their children.

The specimen was blood. Receptor source: a girl aged 2-10 years in good health.

On this clonotype itself: At one end the junction does not follow the germline gene, possibly because of a read error. The chain employs TRBV3-1 and TRBJ2-7; a possible D gene is TRBD1 (5 bases). The CDR3 has 14 residues. Germline-derived CDR1 and CDR2 are LGHDT and YNNKEL (reference sequence). In DNA form, the CDR3 reads TGTGCCAGCAGCCAAGATTCTGAAGCAACAGGTTTATTTTTC. Translated: CASSQDSEATGLFF.

This clonotype showed up just a few times. The chain joins TRBV6-1 to TRBJ2-7, with TRBD2 matching over 8 bases. V lost 2 bases and J lost 12; bases outside the gene matches: 6. CDR1 is MNHNS, CDR2 SASEGT, per germline. This CDR3 contains 12 residues. The CDR3 nucleotides read TGTGCCAGCAGTGAACCCCCGGGGGGGTCGTACTTC. Amino acids: CASSEPPGGSYF.

This clonotype turned up a few times. A junction boundary mismatches the germline segment, possibly from a read error. J is TRBJ2-1 and V is TRBV5-6; D might be TRBD2 (6 bases). The germline V gene encodes CDR1 SGHDT and CDR2 YYEEEE. The CDR3 has 16 residues. CDR3 nucleotides: TGTGCCGGCAGCCAACGTAATATCCTCGGGACTCACAAGGGGTTCTTC. Its translation: CAGSQRNILGTHKGFF.

The chain joins TRBV15 to TRBJ2-5, with unresolved D. This CDR3 contains 13 residues. CDR1 LNHNV and CDR2 YYDKDF come from the germline V gene (reference sequence). V was pared by 1 base and J by 5 bases, with 8 bases between. The CDR3 nucleotides read TGTGCCACCAGCAGAGGGGTAAGGGAGACCCAGTACTTC. It specifies CATSRGVRETQYF.

Worth noting for this clonotype: Its ends do not fully match the called genes, so a read error is possible. CDR3 in amino acids: CASREVRGGVQQYF. The CDR3 DNA sequence: TGTGCCAGCAGAGAAGTCCGGGGGGGCGTGCAGCAGTACTTC. This chain joins TRBV2 and TRBJ2-5; 8 nucleotides line up with TRBD2. Germline values: CDR1 SNHLY, CDR2 FYNNEI. The CDR3 consists of 14 residues. Looking up the rest from reference TRBV2 and TRBJ2-5 gives the full variable domain: EPEVTQTPSHQVTQMGQEVILRCVPISNHLYFYWYRQILGQKVEFLVSFYNNEISEKSEIFDDQFSVERPDGSNFTLKIRSTKLEDSAMYFCASREVRGGVQQYFGPGTRLLVL.

In its sample, this clonotype was seen a few times. The chain uses TRBV3-1 and TRBJ1-1; a weak D match, TRBD1 (5 bases). V was trimmed by 0 bases and J by 1 base, leaving 6 bases between them. CDR1 LGHDT and CDR2 YNNKEL come from the germline V gene (reference sequence). The CDR3 sequence is 14 residues long. The CDR3 is CASSQEGPNTEAFF. CDR3 nucleotides: TGTGCCAGCAGCCAAGAGGGGCCGAACACTGAAGCTTTCTTT.

This clonotype appeared a few times. The rearrangement uses TRBV11-2 and TRBJ1-1; D possibly corresponds to TRBD1 (5 bases). The germline V and J ends were trimmed by 4 bases and 10 bases, with 22 bases remaining between them. Germline lookup yields CDR1 SGHAT and CDR2 FQNNGV. The CDR3 sequence is 15 residues long. The CDR3: CASSSIDFGGAGAFF. In nucleotides, the CDR3 is TGTGCCAGCAGCTCGATCGATTTCGGGGGTGCGGGAGCTTTCTTT.

A word on this clonotype: Since a much larger clone is just one base distant, this may be a read error. This rearrangement joins TRBV15 to TRBJ2-5; 10 nucleotides agree with TRBD2. The assigned J gene may be wrong: the sequence end matches TRBJ2-1 better. Germline V gene data show CDR1 as LNHNV and CDR2 as YYDKDF (reference sequence). This CDR3 comprises 17 residues. The DNA for the CDR3 is TGTGCCACCGGCAGAGATTTAGCGGGAGGAACCTACAATGAGCAGTTCTTC. It yields the protein CATGRDLAGGTYNEQFF.

This clonotype showed up just a few times. This sequence joins TRBV7-9 and TRBJ1-4, with a weak D call TRBD1 (6 bases). Germline V gene lookup returns CDR1 SEHNR and CDR2 FQNEAQ (reference sequence). The CDR3 is 15 residues long. Trimming left V 5 bases short and J 0 bases short, with 10 bases between. The CDR3 DNA is TGTGCCAGCAGCGGGTACAGGGCAACTAATGAAAAACTGTTTTTT. It specifies CASSGYRATNEKLFF.

In its sample, this clonotype was seen a few times. The genes are TRBV5-1 and TRBJ2-1; 13 bases align to TRBD2. The V gene end was trimmed by 0 bases and the J gene end by 7 bases; junction bases not matched to a gene: 4. The CDR3 loop spans 16 amino acids. Germline CDR1 and CDR2: SGHRS and YFSETQ. CDR3 DNA sequence: TGCGCCAGCAGCTTGGCTAAACTAGCGGGAGGGAATGAGCAGTTCTTC. Its protein is CASSLAKLAGGNEQFF.

The chain is built from TRBV12-3 or TRBV12-4 and TRBJ2-7, with D uncertain. V lost 3 bases to trimming and J lost 7 bases, with 10 bases between them. The CDR3 totals 12 residues. The CDR3 is CASSFGMGEQYF. The DNA of the CDR3 is TGTGCCAGCAGTTTTGGGATGGGGGAGCAGTACTTC.

The V call is TRBV20-1, the J call TRBJ2-5; D remains ambiguous. The CDR3 is 16 residues long. The V gene lost 0 bases and the J gene lost 5 bases, with 19 bases spanning the gap. Germline V gene lookup returns CDR1 DFQATT and CDR2 SNEGSKA (reference sequence). CDR3 coding DNA: TGCAGTGCTAGAGAAAAATATACGGCAGCCCGGGAGACCCAGTACTTC. Translated, it gives CSAREKYTAARETQYF.

The chain's CDR3 is CASSQDRTGDRAFF. CDR3 bases: TGTGCCAGCAGCCAAGATCGGACAGGGGATAGGGCTTTCTTT. The chain carries TRBV4-2 and TRBJ1-1; 9 bases fit TRBD1. This CDR3 comprises 14 residues. Germline trimming cut 0 bases from V and 11 bases from J; bases unmatched to any gene: 7. The germline gives CDR1 LGHNA, CDR2 YNFKEQ.

This clonotype was detected only a few times. The rearrangement uses TRBV12-3 or TRBV12-4 and TRBJ1-5; no definite D call. The CDR3 length is 14 residues. Trimming removed 6 bases at V and 4 bases at J, with 13 bases between. CDR3 loop: CASRTDPSNQPQHF. CDR3 bases: TGTGCCAGCAGAACGGACCCCTCAAATCAGCCCCAGCATTTT.

The count of this clonotype is one. The chain carries TRBV12-3 or TRBV12-4 and TRBJ1-2; tentatively, D is TRBD1 (5 bases). This CDR3 is 15 amino acids long. Trimming cost V 2 bases and J 8 bases, with 18 bases left between them. The CDR3: CASSLWGVREEGYTF. In nucleotides, the CDR3 is TGTGCCAGCAGTTTATGGGGGGTTAGAGAAGAGGGCTACACCTTC.

V is TRBV10-3 and J is TRBJ1-1; D unresolved. Germline CDR1 and CDR2: ENHRY and SYGVKD. Trimming removed 6 bases from V and 1 base from J, with 12 bases in between. The CDR3 length is 14 residues. CDR3 nucleotides: TGTGCCATCAGAAAAACACAAGCGAACACTGAAGCTTTCTTT. It encodes CAIRKTQANTEAFF.

This clonotype was seen only a few times. The chain combines TRBV20-1 with TRBJ1-5; TRBD1 matches 11 bases. V dropped 0 bases and J dropped 7; count of bases not matched to a gene: 5. The CDR3 length is 15 residues. Germline V gene data show CDR1 as DFQATT and CDR2 as SNEGSKA (reference sequence). CDR3 sequence: CSARDPGTGGQPQHF. CDR3 DNA: TGCAGTGCTAGAGATCCCGGGACAGGGGGGCAGCCCCAGCATTTT.

The chain recombines TRBV3-1 with TRBJ2-1, with D perhaps matching TRBD1 (6 bases). V lost 3 bases, J lost 6 bases, and 21 bases lay in between. There are 17 residues in the CDR3. CDR1 and CDR2 from the germline V gene are LGHDT and YNNKEL (reference sequence). The chain's CDR3 is CASSQYGGGPRGNEQFF. Written as DNA, the CDR3 is TGTGCCAGCAGCCAGTATGGTGGGGGCCCCCGGGGCAATGAGCAGTTCTTC.

This clonotype was detected once. The genes are TRBV28 and TRBJ2-4; the D gene is possibly TRBD1 (5 bases). Trimming left V 6 bases short and J 4 bases short, with 13 bases between. The CDR3 loop spans 14 amino acids. The germline CDR1 and CDR2 sequences are MDHEN and SYDVKM. This chain's CDR3 is CASRFTYRKNIQYF. The CDR3, as DNA: TGTGCCAGCAGGTTCACATACAGGAAAAACATTCAGTACTTC.